This TCR beta chain was sequenced for a study of blood T cell repertoires in COVID-19. The assay was immunoSEQ multiplex PCR, and TCRdb's table has in-frame clones only and misses some. Among approximately 160,000 clones listed, more than 80% were seen once. J lost 4 bases, V lost 1 base, and 6 bases had no gene match. Germline CDR1 is MNHEY and CDR2 is SVGAGI. CDR3 length: 15 amino acids. This clonotype was sampled from a human donor in a cohort sampled during active COVID-19. The sample taken for sequencing was peripheral blood. The V and J genes are TRBV6-5 and TRBJ2-7, with 8 bases lining up with TRBD1. The DNA of the CDR3 is TGTGCCAGCAGTTACTTTGATGACAGGGGATACGAGCAGTACTTC. Translation: CASSYFDDRGYEQYF.